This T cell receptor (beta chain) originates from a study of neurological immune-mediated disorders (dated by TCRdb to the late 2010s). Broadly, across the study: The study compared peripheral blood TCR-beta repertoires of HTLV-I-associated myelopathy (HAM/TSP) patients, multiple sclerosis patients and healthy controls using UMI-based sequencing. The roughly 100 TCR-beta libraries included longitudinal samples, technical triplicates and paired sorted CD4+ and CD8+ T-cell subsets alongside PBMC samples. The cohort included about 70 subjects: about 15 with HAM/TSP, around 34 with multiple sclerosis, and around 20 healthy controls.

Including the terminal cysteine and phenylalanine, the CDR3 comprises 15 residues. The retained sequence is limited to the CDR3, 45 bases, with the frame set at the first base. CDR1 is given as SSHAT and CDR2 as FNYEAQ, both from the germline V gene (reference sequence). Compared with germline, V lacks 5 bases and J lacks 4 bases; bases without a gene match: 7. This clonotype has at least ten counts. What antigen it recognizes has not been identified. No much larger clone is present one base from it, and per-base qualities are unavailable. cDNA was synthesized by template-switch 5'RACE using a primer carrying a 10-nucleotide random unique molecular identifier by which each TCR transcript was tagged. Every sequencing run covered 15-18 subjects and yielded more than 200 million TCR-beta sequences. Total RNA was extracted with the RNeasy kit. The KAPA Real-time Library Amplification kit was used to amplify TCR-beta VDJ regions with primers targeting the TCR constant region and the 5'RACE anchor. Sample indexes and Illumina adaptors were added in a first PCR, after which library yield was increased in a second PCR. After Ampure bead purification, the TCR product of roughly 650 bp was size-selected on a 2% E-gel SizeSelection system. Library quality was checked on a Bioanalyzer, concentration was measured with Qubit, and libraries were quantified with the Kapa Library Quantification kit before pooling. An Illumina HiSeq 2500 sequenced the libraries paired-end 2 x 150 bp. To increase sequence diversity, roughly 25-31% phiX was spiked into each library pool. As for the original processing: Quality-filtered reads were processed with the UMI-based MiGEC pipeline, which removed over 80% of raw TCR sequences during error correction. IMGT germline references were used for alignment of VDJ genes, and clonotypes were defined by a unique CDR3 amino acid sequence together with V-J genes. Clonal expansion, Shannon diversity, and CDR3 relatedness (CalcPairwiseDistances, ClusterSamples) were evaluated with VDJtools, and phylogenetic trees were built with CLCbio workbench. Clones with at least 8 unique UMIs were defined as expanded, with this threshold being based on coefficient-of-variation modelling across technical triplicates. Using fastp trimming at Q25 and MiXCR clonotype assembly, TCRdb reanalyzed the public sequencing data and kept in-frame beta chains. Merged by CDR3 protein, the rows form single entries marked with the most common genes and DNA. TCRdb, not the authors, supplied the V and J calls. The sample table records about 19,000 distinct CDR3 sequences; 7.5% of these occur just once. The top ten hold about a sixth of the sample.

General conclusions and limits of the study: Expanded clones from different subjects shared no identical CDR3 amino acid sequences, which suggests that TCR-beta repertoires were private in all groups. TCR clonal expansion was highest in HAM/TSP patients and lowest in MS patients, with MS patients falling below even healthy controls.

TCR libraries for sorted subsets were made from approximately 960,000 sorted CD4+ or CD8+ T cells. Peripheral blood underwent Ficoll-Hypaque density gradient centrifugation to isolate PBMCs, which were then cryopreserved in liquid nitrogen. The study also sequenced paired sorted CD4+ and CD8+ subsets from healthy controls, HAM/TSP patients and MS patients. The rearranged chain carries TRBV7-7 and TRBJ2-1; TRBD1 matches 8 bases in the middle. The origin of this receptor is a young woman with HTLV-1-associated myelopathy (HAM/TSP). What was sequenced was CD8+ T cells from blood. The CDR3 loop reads CASSQDRGSYNEQFF. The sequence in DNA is TGTGCCAGCAGCCAAGACAGGGGAAGTTACAATGAGCAGTTCTTC.